The 13 T cell receptor beta chains below were found in one sample sequenced in a study of blood T cell repertoires in COVID-19. Produced via immunoSEQ multiplex PCR; TCRdb's table is partial and in-frame only. The data show around 240,000 clones, with 70% to 90% seen just once and 1.5% to 2% held by the top ten. Sequenced sample: PBMCs or T cells enriched from blood (not recorded which). The receptor source for this set is a woman aged 45 to 65 who had recovered from COVID-19.

V and J are TRBV3-1 (or the pseudogene TRBV3-2) and TRBJ1-2; D unresolved. Per germline, CDR1 LGHDT and CDR2 YNNKEL (reference sequence). The CDR3 extends over 13 amino acids. Trimming took 4 bases from V and 5 from J, leaving 11 bases between them. CDR3 residues: CASSPKAPYGYTF. The CDR3 bases are TGTGCCAGCAGCCCAAAAGCACCGTATGGCTACACCTTC.

This clone was picked up a small number of times. The gene calls are TRBV5-5 and TRBJ1-3; unclear D gene. From germline, CDR1 is SGHKS and CDR2 YYEKEE (reference sequence). This CDR3 spans 16 amino acids. The ends were cut back, 4 bases at V and 3 bases at J, with 17 bases in the middle. The CDR3 spells CASSPSTVGSGNTIYF. In DNA form, the CDR3 reads TGTGCCAGCAGCCCTAGTACAGTCGGGAGTGGAAACACCATATATTTT.

The V call is TRBV7-2, the J call TRBJ2-5; TRBD2 matches 10 bases. Germline CDR1 reads SGHTA; CDR2 reads FQGNSA. The CDR3 length is 18 residues. With 1 base clipped from V and 0 bases from J, the junction kept 8 bases outside the gene matches. The CDR3 sequence: CASSLVLAGEGNQETQYF. In nucleotides, the CDR3 is TGTGCCAGCAGCTTAGTTCTAGCGGGAGAAGGGAACCAAGAGACCCAGTACTTC.

Only one count was recorded for this clone. V and J are TRBV5-1 and TRBJ2-3; TRBD1 is a possible D gene (5 bases). This CDR3 has 14 residues. Trimming took 4 bases from V and 2 from J, leaving 11 bases between them. Germline V CDR1 and CDR2: SGHRS, YFSETQ. CDR3 sequence: CASSQDRPTDTQYF. The CDR3, as DNA: TGCGCCAGCAGCCAAGACAGACCCACAGATACGCAGTATTTT.

The V gene is TRBV5-1, the J gene TRBJ2-5, with 8 bases fitting TRBD2. Germline assignment: CDR1 SGHRS and CDR2 YFSETQ. The CDR3 length is 15 residues. Trimming took 2 bases from V and 3 from J; bases not matched to a gene: 6. CDR3 residues: CASSLSGGREETQYF. CDR3 nucleotides: TGCGCCAGCAGCTTATCGGGGGGGCGAGAAGAGACCCAGTACTTC.

This clone appeared once. The CDR3 loop reads CASSPTGGTNYGYTF. The DNA for the CDR3 is TGCGCCAGCAGCCCCACAGGTGGGACTAACTATGGCTACACCTTC. The rearrangement links TRBV5-1 to TRBJ1-2, with a tentative D call TRBD1 (5 bases). The V and J ends lost 4 bases and 0 bases respectively, with 13 bases between them. CDR3 length equals 15 residues. Germline CDR1 is SGHRS and CDR2 is YFSETQ.

The J gene is TRBJ2-3, the V gene TRBV27, with 8 bases that match TRBD2. Per germline, CDR1 MNHEY and CDR2 SMNVEV (reference sequence). There are 15 residues in the CDR3. Losses at the gene ends were 6 bases for V and 2 bases for J; bases not matched to a gene: 7. Here the CDR3 reads CASRHSGTNTDTQYF. The CDR3 DNA reads TGTGCCAGCAGACATAGCGGGACAAACACAGATACGCAGTATTTT.

As concerns this clone: This sample includes further DNA sequences coding for the same CDR3. The V gene is TRBV5-1, the J gene TRBJ1-5; TRBD1 might be the D (6 bases). The CDR3 length is 13 residues. V lost 4 bases to trimming and J lost 5 bases, with 10 bases between them. Germline loops: CDR1 SGHRS, CDR2 YFSETQ. The CDR3 spells CASSLGGDQPQHF. Written as DNA, the CDR3 is TGCGCCAGCAGCCTGGGGGGCGATCAGCCCCAGCATTTT.

This clone has a single count. At one end, the junction sequence differs from germline, possibly due to a read error. This sequence joins TRBV3-1 (or the pseudogene TRBV3-2) and TRBJ2-1; perhaps TRBD1 as D (5 bases). CDR3 length equals 11 residues. Looked up from germline, CDR1 is LGHDT and CDR2 is YNNKEL (reference sequence). CDR3 region: CASSQASGLVF. CDR3 DNA sequence: TGTGCCAGCAGCCAAGCCTCAGGGTTGGTCTTC.

The V call is TRBV28, the J call TRBJ1-5; perhaps TRBD1 as D (6 bases). Germline V gives CDR1 MDHEN, CDR2 SYDVKM. V lost 6 bases and J 5 bases, leaving 14 bases between the germline ends. This CDR3 contains 14 residues. The CDR3 nucleotides are TGTGCCAGCAGCCCAGACAGACAGGATCAGCCCCAGCATTTT. This gives the protein CASSPDRQDQPQHF.

This CDR3 reads CAWSSGSDPYEQYF. In nucleotides, the CDR3 is TGTGCCTGGAGTTCGGGTAGCGACCCCTACGAGCAGTACTTC. The chain links TRBV30 to TRBJ2-7; the D gene is possibly TRBD2 (5 bases). The CDR3 is 14 residues long. Germline CDR1 reads GTSNPN; CDR2 reads SVGIG (reference sequence). V shed 2 bases and J shed 2 bases, with 13 bases lying between them.

This clone has only one observation. The rearrangement joins TRBV5-1 to TRBJ1-1, with a tentative D call TRBD1 (5 bases). V shed 0 bases and J shed 9 bases, with 12 bases lying between them. CDR3 length: 13 residues. Germline lookup yields CDR1 SGHRS and CDR2 YFSETQ. As DNA, the CDR3 is TGCGCCAGCAGCTTGGCCGGGGACTTTAAAGCTTTCTTT. Encoded protein: CASSLAGDFKAFF.

The chain carries TRBV27 and TRBJ2-3; no reliable D call. Deletions cut 10 bases from V and 2 bases from J, with 10 bases between. Germline V gene lookup returns CDR1 MNHEY and CDR2 SMNVEV (reference sequence). CDR3 size: 12 residues. CDR3 coding DNA: TGTGCCACCCGAACAGTCACAGATACGCAGTATTTT. Translating gives CATRTVTDTQYF.